These 21 T cell receptor beta chains share one sample of origin, sequenced in a study of T cell responses to AZD1222 COVID-19 vaccine. Sequenced by immunoSEQ multiplex PCR; TCRdb stores in-frame clones only, minus some. The sample shows about 140,000 clones, under 95% of them seen only once. Source: peripheral blood, taken on day 0 of AZD1222 vaccination. Source of these receptors: an adult in good health.

The chain carries TRBV9 and TRBJ2-2; TRBD2 agrees at 9 bases. Trimming cost V 3 bases and J 6 bases; bases outside gene matches: 6. The CDR3 sequence is 15 residues long. Per germline, CDR1 SGDLS and CDR2 YYNGEE. The chain's CDR3 is CASSGVAGAAGELFF. The DNA of the CDR3 is TGTGCCAGCAGCGGCGTAGCGGGAGCGGCCGGGGAGCTGTTTTTT.

This chain uses TRBV5-1 with TRBJ1-2; D possibly corresponds to TRBD1 (5 bases). This CDR3 contains 14 residues. Germline CDR1 SGHRS, CDR2 YFSETQ. The V end lost 1 base, the J end lost 4 bases, and 11 bases lay between the germline ends. The CDR3 protein is CASSLPGRGYGYTF. The CDR3 DNA reads TGCGCCAGCAGCTTGCCAGGGAGGGGCTATGGCTACACCTTC.

The chain has TRBV12-3 or TRBV12-4 and TRBJ1-2, with 8 bases identical to TRBD1. The CDR3 has 13 residues. J lost 6 bases, V lost 5 bases, and 5 bases had no gene match. The CDR3 here is CASSPSGGNGYTF. The CDR3 region has the DNA TGTGCCAGCAGTCCATCAGGGGGCAATGGCTACACCTTC.

V gene TRBV27 combines with J gene TRBJ2-7; possibly TRBD1 for D (6 bases). This CDR3 region has 13 residues. The V end lost 5 bases, the J end lost 3 bases, and 11 bases lay between the germline ends. The V gene's germline CDR1 is MNHEY and CDR2 SMNVEV (reference sequence). CDR3 sequence: CASSRQAGYEQYF. The CDR3 DNA reads as TGTGCCAGCAGTCGACAGGCAGGCTACGAGCAGTACTTC.

The chain combines TRBV7-6 with TRBJ1-6; D unclear. The ends were cut back, 9 bases at V and 7 bases at J, with 19 bases in the middle. Germline V gene lookup returns CDR1 SGHVS and CDR2 FNYEAQ. This CDR3 region has 15 residues. CDR3 bases: TGTGCCAGTAGAACGGACCAAGCTTCCAATTCACCCCTCCACTTT. This translates into CASRTDQASNSPLHF.

The V call is TRBV6-2 or TRBV6-3, the J call TRBJ1-2; D not certain. Looked up from germline, CDR1 is MNHEY and CDR2 is SVGEGT. Deletions cut 0 bases from V and 8 bases from J, with 13 bases between. The CDR3 spans 14 residues. As DNA, the CDR3 is TGTGCCAGCAGTTACTCAGGAGTACTCAGCGGCTACACCTTC. It translates to CASSYSGVLSGYTF.

CDR3 in amino acids: CASSFFPGTQETQYF. As DNA, the CDR3 is TGCGCCAGCAGCTTCTTTCCGGGGACACAAGAGACCCAGTACTTC. The V gene is TRBV5-1, the J gene TRBJ2-5; D might be TRBD1 (6 bases). This CDR3 comprises 15 residues. Trimming stripped 2 bases from V and 2 bases from J, with 13 bases between. From germline, CDR1 is SGHRS and CDR2 YFSETQ.

The chain joins TRBV15 to TRBJ1-2, with D perhaps TRBD1 (5 bases). Trimming shortened V by 0 bases and J by 4 bases, and 9 bases separated the two germline ends. Germline V lookup: CDR1 LNHNV, CDR2 YYDKDF (reference sequence). The length of the CDR3 is 14 residues. CDR3 loop: CATSRDQGGYGYTF. The CDR3 DNA sequence: TGTGCCACCAGCAGAGATCAGGGAGGCTATGGCTACACCTTC.

The chain carries TRBV7-2 and TRBJ1-2; D possibly corresponds to TRBD1 (5 bases). This CDR3 spans 15 amino acids. Trimming left V 5 bases short and J 4 bases short, with 17 bases between. Germline CDR1 reads SGHTA; CDR2 reads FQGNSA. CDR3 region: CASSAGPPGGYGYTF. The CDR3 bases are TGTGCCAGCAGCGCGGGACCCCCCGGAGGCTATGGCTACACCTTC.

The chain has TRBV7-2 and TRBJ2-6, with TRBD2 matching 7 bases. V shed 7 bases, J shed 0 bases, and the junction held 12 bases outside the gene matches. From germline, CDR1 is SGHTA and CDR2 FQGNSA. The CDR3 consists of 18 residues. The CDR3 spells CASTFEGGKSSGANVLTF. Written as DNA, the CDR3 is TGTGCCAGCACCTTCGAGGGAGGGAAGAGCTCTGGGGCCAACGTCCTGACTTTC.

This chain joins TRBV5-6 and TRBJ2-3; D ambiguous. In germline, CDR1 is SGHDT, CDR2 YYEEEE. The V end lost 4 bases, the J end lost 4 bases, and 10 bases lay between the germline ends. The CDR3 spans 13 residues. CDR3 DNA sequence: TGTGCCAGCAGCCGCCCGGCGGCAGATACGCAGTATTTT. Protein: CASSRPAADTQYF.

The rearrangement joins TRBV20-1 to TRBJ2-1; D not certain. Germline values: CDR1 DFQATT, CDR2 SNEGSKA (reference sequence). The CDR3 spans 16 residues. V lost 3 bases and J 3 bases, leaving 18 bases between the germline ends. The CDR3 DNA reads as TGCAGTGCTAGTTTAGGGTGGTTCGATGGCTACAATGAGCAGTTCTTC. It translates to CSASLGWFDGYNEQFF.

V gene TRBV5-4 combines with J gene TRBJ2-3, with no clear D. The CDR3 totals 14 residues. With 2 bases removed from V and 1 base from J, the gap between germline ends came to 8 bases. Germline V lookup: CDR1 SGHNT, CDR2 YYREEE (reference sequence). In DNA, the CDR3 is TGTGCCAGCAGCTTAGGAAGGGGCACAGATACGCAGTATTTT. It translates to CASSLGRGTDTQYF.

The chain has TRBV20-1 and TRBJ2-5, with D perhaps matching TRBD1 (6 bases). The CDR3 is 14 amino acids. The V end was cut by 3 bases, the J end by 5 bases, with 16 bases between. Germline V lookup: CDR1 DFQATT, CDR2 SNEGSKA (reference sequence). The CDR3 DNA sequence: TGCAGTGCTAGTAAAACAGGGTTTTTCGAGACCCAGTACTTC. The encoded protein is CSASKTGFFETQYF.

This clone was counted once. The chain recombines TRBV27 with TRBJ1-1, with D uncertain. The CDR3 is 13 residues long. Germline CDR1 reads MNHEY; CDR2 reads SMNVEV (reference sequence). V was cut by 6 bases and J by 0 bases, with 8 bases left in between. The CDR3 loop reads CASRQFLNTEAFF. Written as DNA, the CDR3 is TGTGCCAGCAGACAGTTCCTGAACACTGAAGCTTTCTTT.

Of note for this clone: This CDR3 is also generated by other DNA sequences in the sample. The chain employs TRBV7-2 and TRBJ1-1; D is undetermined. The CDR3 loop spans 12 amino acids. The V and J ends lost 5 bases and 9 bases respectively, with 13 bases between them. Looked up from germline, CDR1 is SGHTA and CDR2 is FQGNSA. CDR3 DNA sequence: TGTGCCAGCAGCAGAACGTCCGTAAAAGCTTTCTTT. Encoded protein: CASSRTSVKAFF.

The chain combines TRBV9 with TRBJ2-5, with a tentative D call TRBD1 (6 bases). V lost 2 bases to trimming and J lost 5 bases, with 10 bases between them. The CDR3 covers 13 residues. Germline V gives CDR1 SGDLS, CDR2 YYNGEE. The CDR3 bases are TGTGCCAGCAGCGTCCAGGGGTGGGAGACCCAGTACTTC. Translating gives CASSVQGWETQYF.

This chain links TRBV27 with TRBJ2-2; D is tentatively TRBD1 or TRBD2 (5 bases each). V lost 1 base to trimming and J lost 2 bases, with 14 bases between them. Per the germline V gene, CDR1 is MNHEY and CDR2 is SMNVEV (reference sequence). This CDR3 is built from 17 residues. In DNA, the CDR3 is TGTGCCAGCAGTTTATTGGGGCGGGTGGGAAACACCGGGGAGCTGTTTTTT. It codes for CASSLLGRVGNTGELFF.

The chain combines TRBV5-4 with TRBJ2-2, with D maybe TRBD1 (5 bases). The CDR3 spans 14 residues. Trimming removed 4 bases from V and 10 bases from J, with 17 bases in between. Germline CDR1 SGHNT, CDR2 YYREEE (reference sequence). The chain's CDR3 is CASSQGGSREELFF. The CDR3 DNA reads TGTGCCAGCAGCCAGGGTGGTAGTCGCGAGGAGCTGTTTTTT. The full variable domain, with the rest looked up from reference TRBV5-4 and TRBJ2-2, is ETGVTQSPTHLIKTRGQQVTLRCSSQSGHNTVSWYQQALGQGPQFIFQYYREEENGRGNFPPRFSGLQFPNYSSELNVNALELDDSALYLCASSQGGSREELFFGEGSRLTVL.

The genes are TRBV11-2 and TRBJ2-5; the match to TRBD2 covers 8 bases. Germline CDR1 SGHAT, CDR2 FQNNGV. V lost 4 bases to trimming and J lost 4 bases; unmatched junction nucleotides: 5. This CDR3 is built from 14 residues. The DNA for the CDR3 is TGTGCCAGCAGCTCGGGAGGGTGGGGAGAGACCCAGTACTTC. This gives the protein CASSSGGWGETQYF.

The genes are TRBV7-6 and TRBJ2-7, with D possibly matching TRBD2 (6 bases). This CDR3 region has 13 residues. The germline V and J ends were trimmed by 5 bases and 7 bases, with 15 bases remaining between them. Germline CDR1 is SGHVS and CDR2 is FNYEAQ. This chain's CDR3 is CASSAPLGGEQYF. The CDR3 DNA sequence: TGTGCCAGCAGCGCCCCCCTCGGGGGTGAGCAGTACTTC.